This TCR beta chain was retrieved from a study of immune heterogeneity within non-small cell lung tumors. This clonotype has at least ten counts. It was a multiplex PCR that amplified TCR beta CDR3, with 32 V and 13 J primers. TCRdb reanalysed the multiplex PCR reads using MiXCR and keeps one entry per CDR3 protein. The data contain 25,000 to 40,000 distinct CDR3 sequences, about 30% of them seen just once; the ten biggest clones take up about 4%. With approximately 600 ng used per sample, the template was genomic DNA from bulk tumor. Surgery yielded several widely spaced biopsies per primary tumor. Enrolled individuals presented with untreated, newly diagnosed non-small cell lung cancer and received curative surgery. Germline V gene data show CDR1 as LNHDA and CDR2 as SQIVND (reference sequence). The CDR3 totals 14 residues. V was shortened by 4 bases and J by 5 bases, with 12 bases between the two germline ends.

This clonotype was sampled from a man aged 35 to 55 with non-small cell lung cancer. Sequencing used lung tumor tissue. V gene TRBV19 combines with J gene TRBJ1-5; tentatively, D is TRBD1 (5 bases). CDR3 region: CASSTPGTHQPQHF. The CDR3 region has the DNA TGTGCCAGTAGTACCCCAGGGACCCATCAGCCCCAGCATTTT.